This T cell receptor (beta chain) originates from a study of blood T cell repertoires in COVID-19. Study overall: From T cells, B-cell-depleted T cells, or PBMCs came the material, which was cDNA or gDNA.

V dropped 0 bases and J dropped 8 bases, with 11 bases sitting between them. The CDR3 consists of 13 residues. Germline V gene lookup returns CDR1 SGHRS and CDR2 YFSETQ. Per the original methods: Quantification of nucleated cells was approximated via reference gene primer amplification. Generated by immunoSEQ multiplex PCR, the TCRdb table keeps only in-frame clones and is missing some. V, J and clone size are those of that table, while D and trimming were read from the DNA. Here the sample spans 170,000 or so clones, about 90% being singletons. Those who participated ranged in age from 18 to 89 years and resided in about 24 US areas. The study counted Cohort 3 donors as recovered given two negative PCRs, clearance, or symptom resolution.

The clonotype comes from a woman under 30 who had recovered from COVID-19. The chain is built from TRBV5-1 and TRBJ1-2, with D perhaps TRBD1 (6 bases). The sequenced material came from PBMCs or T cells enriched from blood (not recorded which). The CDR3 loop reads CASSLEAGVGYTF. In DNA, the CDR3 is TGCGCCAGCAGCTTGGAGGCAGGGGTAGGCTACACCTTC. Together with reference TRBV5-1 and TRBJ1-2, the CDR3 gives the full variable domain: KAGVTQTPRYLIKTRGQQVTLSCSPISGHRSVSWYQQTPGQGLQFLFEYFSETQRNKGNFPGRFSGRQFSNSRSEMNVSTLELGDSALYLCASSLEAGVGYTFGSGTRLTVV.